This T cell receptor (beta chain) came from a study of Ad26.COV2.S vaccination and SARS-CoV-2 variants (dated by TCRdb to the early 2020s). A note on the overall study: Vaccine-arm donors were drawn from COV1001, a multicentre, randomized, double-blind, placebo-controlled phase I-IIa trial of Ad26.COV2.S in healthy adults. Ad26.COV2.S was administered intramuscularly at 5 x 10^10 or 1 x 10^11 viral particles, either as a single shot or as two shots given 56 days apart. TCRbeta repertoire sequencing served as the tool for gauging how specific and how broad the SARS-CoV-2-reactive T cell receptors were following Ad26.COV2.S vaccination. The TCR-sequenced set comprised around 30 samples: around 20 Ad26.COV2.S vaccine recipients, 5 placebo recipients and 8 SARS-CoV-2 convalescent individuals. Participants in the trial were split at random into five groups of five each, receiving low-dose or high-dose Ad26.COV2.S once or twice, or else placebo on both occasions. Throughout the experiments and outcome assessment, investigators stayed blinded to trial group allocation.

The meaning of the sample's treatment or condition label: around 19 received Ad26.COV2.S at low or high dose, single or two shots; several received placebo; per-sample allocation not given. Repertoires of vaccine and placebo recipients were sequenced from samples taken on day 63 after the first injection. Between 29 July and 7 August 2020, Cohort 1b enrolled about two dozen adults aged 18-55 years at one site in Boston, USA. Ad26.COV2.S was a replication-incompetent adenovirus type 26 vector expressing a prefusion-stabilized SARS-CoV-2 spike protein from the original Wuhan strain. This clone was detected only once. The antigen this receptor binds is unknown. It has no much larger one-base neighbor in the sample; base qualities were not kept. V is trimmed back by 5 bases and J by 8 bases, and the junction contains 6 bases that no gene match accounts for. The CDR3 measures 15 amino acids from cysteine to phenylalanine. The CDR3 DNA has 45 bases and is translated from base 1. CDR1 and CDR2 are read off the germline V gene as SGHTA and FQGNSA.

TCRbeta CDR3 regions were sequenced with the immunoSEQ Assay. After extraction, genomic DNA underwent amplification by bias-controlled multiplex PCR, followed by high-throughput sequencing. Under the source paper's analysis protocol: To quantify the absolute abundance of every unique TCRbeta CDR3 region, sequences were collapsed and filtered. T cell fraction was estimated by normalization of TCRbeta template counts to usable DNA, with usable DNA being measured through amplification of reference genes present in all nucleated cells. Repertoire TCRs were annotated as SARS-CoV-2-specific when V gene, CDR3 amino acid sequence and J gene were exactly matched to a known reactive TCR set. The reference SARS-CoV-2 TCR set came from MIRA and was filtered for enrichment in COVID-19-positive ImmuneCODE repertoires, removing public or cross-reactive TCRs. Drawing on the MIRA antigens, annotated TCRs were analysed further at the level of specific ORF or position within ORF. Breadth was defined as annotated unique rearrangements over total unique productive rearrangements; depth was the summed frequency of those rearrangements. Group comparisons of TCR breadth used two-sided Wilcoxon rank-sum tests. Drawn from immuneACCESS, this table holds only the in-frame rearrangements with V and J called that TCRdb kept. Clones are partly lost; checked studies trace under half to an unresolved V gene and leave the rest unexplained. The D gene and trimming were derived from the DNA, and the V and J assignments and clone size from that table. The sample contains 350,000 to 450,000 clones, roughly 91% of them found a single time. Roughly 3.2% of the sample lies in the top ten.

Broader findings and caveats from the paper: The study lacked the statistical power to compare responses across vaccine doses or regimens. After vaccination, substantial breadth of spike-specific CD8+ and CD4+ T cell responses was reported. Comparable non-spike TCR breadth was observed between vaccine and placebo recipients, consistent with only spike being contained in the vaccine. It was noted by the authors that total T cell responses may have been underestimated by the TCR breadth and depth analyses. Spike-specific TCR breadth was higher in Ad26.COV2.S recipients than in placebo recipients (P = 0.0014).

The sequence derives from a person between 18 and 59 years old who received the Ad26.COV2.S COVID-19 vaccine or a placebo. The sequencing here drew on peripheral blood, taken in a trial of Ad26.COV2.S vaccine versus placebo. The chain was built from TRBV7-2 and TRBJ2-1, with 13 junctional bases fitting TRBD2. The DNA sequence follows: TGTGCCAGCAGCGCACTAGCGGGGGGGCCCTATGAGCAGTTCTTC. It translates as CASSALAGGPYEQFF.